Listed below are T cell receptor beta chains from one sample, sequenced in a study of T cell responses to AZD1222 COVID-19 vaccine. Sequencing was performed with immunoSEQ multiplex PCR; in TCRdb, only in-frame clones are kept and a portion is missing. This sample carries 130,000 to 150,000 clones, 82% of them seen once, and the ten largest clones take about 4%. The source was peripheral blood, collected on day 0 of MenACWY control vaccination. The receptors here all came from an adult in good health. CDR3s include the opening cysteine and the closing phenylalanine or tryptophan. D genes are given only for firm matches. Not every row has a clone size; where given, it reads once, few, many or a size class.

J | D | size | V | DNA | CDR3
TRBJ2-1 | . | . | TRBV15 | TGTGCCACCAGCAGACGGGGAACCTACAATGAGCAGTTCTTC | CATSRRGTYNEQFF
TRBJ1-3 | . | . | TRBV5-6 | TGTGCCAGCAGCTTGGGAGCAGGCGGAAACACCATATATTTT | CASSLGAGGNTIYF
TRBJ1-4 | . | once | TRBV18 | TGTGCCAGCTCACCCAACAGGGACGGGGCAACTAATGAAAAACTGTTTTTT | CASSPNRDGATNEKLFF
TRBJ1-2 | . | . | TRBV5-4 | TGTGCCAGCAGCTGGGCAGGGGATCGTGGCTACACCTTC | CASSWAGDRGYTF
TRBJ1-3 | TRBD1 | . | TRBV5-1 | TGCGCCAGCAGCTGGACAGGGGCGAGCTCTGGAAACACCATATATTTT | CASSWTGASSGNTIYF
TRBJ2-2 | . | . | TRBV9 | TGTGCCAGCAGCGGGGCCCCAGGGTTTTCGGATACCGGGGAGCTGTTTTTT | CASSGAPGFSDTGELFF
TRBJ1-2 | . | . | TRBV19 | TGTGCCAGTAGTATTGTCCCAGACTATGGCTACACCTTC | CASSIVPDYGYTF
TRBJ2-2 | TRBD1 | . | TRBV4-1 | TGCGCCAGCAGCCAGAGGACAGGGGGTAACACCGGGGAGCTGTTTTTT | CASSQRTGGNTGELFF
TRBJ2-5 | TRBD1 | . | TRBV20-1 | TGCAGTGCCCCGGACAGGGTGGACCAGTACTTC | CSAPDRVDQYF
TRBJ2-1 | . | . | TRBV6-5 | TGTGCCAGCAAACCCCAGGGGCCCACAATTAATGAGCAGTTCTTC | CASKPQGPTINEQFF
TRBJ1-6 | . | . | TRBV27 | TGTGCCAGCAGTTCAACGTTGAATTCACCCCTCCACTTT | CASSSTLNSPLHF
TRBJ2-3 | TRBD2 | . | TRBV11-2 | TGTGCCAGCAGCTGGACCGCCGGGACTAGCGGGGAAGATACGCAGTATTTT | CASSWTAGTSGEDTQYF
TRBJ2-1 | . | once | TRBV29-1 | TGCAGCGTTAGGACCGACGCCTACAATGAGCAGTTCTTC | CSVRTDAYNEQFF
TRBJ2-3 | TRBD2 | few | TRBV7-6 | TGTGCCAGCAGCTCCGGGGGGGCCGAGGCAGATACGCAGTATTTT | CASSSGGAEADTQYF
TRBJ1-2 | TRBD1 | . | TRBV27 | TGTGCCAGCAGTCTTCGACAGGGGGGCGGCTACACCTTC | CASSLRQGGGYTF
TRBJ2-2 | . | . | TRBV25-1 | TGTGCCAGCAGCTTGACCCTAGGGAACACCGGGGAGCTGTTTTTT | CASSLTLGNTGELFF
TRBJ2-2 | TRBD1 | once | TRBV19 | TGTGCCAGTAGTACCCAGACAGGGACCACCGGGGAGCTGTTTTTT | CASSTQTGTTGELFF
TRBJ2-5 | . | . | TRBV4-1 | TGCGCCAGCAGCCAAGCTCTAGCGAAAGAGACCCAGTACTTC | CASSQALAKETQYF
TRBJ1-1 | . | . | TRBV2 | TGTGCCAGCAGGGCGGCACGTATGAACACTGAAGCTTTCTTT | CASRAARMNTEAFF
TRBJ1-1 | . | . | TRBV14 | TGTGCCAGCAGCCAAGATAGTCGTAGGGGGAACACTGAAGCTTTCTTT | CASSQDSRRGNTEAFF
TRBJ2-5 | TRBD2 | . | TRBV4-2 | TGTGCCAGCAGCTCTGACCAGGGGACTAGCGGAGAGACCCAGTACTTC | CASSSDQGTSGETQYF
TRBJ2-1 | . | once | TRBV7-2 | TGTGCCAGCAGTCTCGGGAATGAGCAGTTCTTC | CASSLGNEQFF
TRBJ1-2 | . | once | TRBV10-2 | TGCGCCAGCAGTGAGTACCGGGGAGCTGGCTATGGCTACACCTTC | CASSEYRGAGYGYTF
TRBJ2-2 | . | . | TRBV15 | TGTGCCACCAGCAGAGACGGGGGTGAGAGAGCGGGGGAGCTGTTTTTT | CATSRDGGERAGELFF
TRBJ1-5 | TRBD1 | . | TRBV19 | TGTGCCAGTAGTCCCCCGGGACAGGGCAATCAGCCCCAGCATTTT | CASSPPGQGNQPQHF
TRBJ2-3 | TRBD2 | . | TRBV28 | TGTGCCAGCGGACCGGGACTAGCGGGTGCGGGGGATACGCAGTATTTT | CASGPGLAGAGDTQYF
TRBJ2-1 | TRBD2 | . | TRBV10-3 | TGTGCCATCAGTGAGTCGATGAGCGGGGGGACCAACAATGAGCAGTTCTTC | CAISESMSGGTNNEQFF
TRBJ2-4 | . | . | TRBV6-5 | TGTGCCAGCAGTTCACCCAAATACAAGGGAAACATTCAGTACTTC | CASSSPKYKGNIQYF
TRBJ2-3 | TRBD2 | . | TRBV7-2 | TGTGCCAGCAGCCGGGCCCTAGCGGGGGGTGATACGCAGTATTTT | CASSRALAGGDTQYF
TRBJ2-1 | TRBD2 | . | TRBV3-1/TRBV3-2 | TGTGCCAGCAGCCGTAGTAGCGGGGGGATGAATGAGCAGTTCTTC | CASSRSSGGMNEQFF
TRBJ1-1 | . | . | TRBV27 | TGTGCCAGCAGTAAATCACTCAGGGGTGGCACTGAAGCTTTCTTT | CASSKSLRGGTEAFF
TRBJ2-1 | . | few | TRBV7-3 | TGTGCCAGCAGCTTAGGCGGGGGCCCCGATGAGCAGTTCTTC | CASSLGGGPDEQFF
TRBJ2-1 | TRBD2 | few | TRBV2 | TGTGCCAGCACGGTGATAGCGGGGGCCTACAATGAGCAGTTCTTC | CASTVIAGAYNEQFF
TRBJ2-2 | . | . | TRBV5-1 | TGCGCCAGCAGCCCATCGACCGGGACAATAAGGTTCGGCGGGGAGCTGTTTTTT | CASSPSTGTIRFGGELFF
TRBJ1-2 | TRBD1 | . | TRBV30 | TGTGCCTGGAGTGTAGGGACAGGGGATGATGGCTACACCTTC | CAWSVGTGDDGYTF
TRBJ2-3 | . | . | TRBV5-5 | TGTGCCAGCAGCCCCTTCGGCCCAGATACGCAGTATTTT | CASSPFGPDTQYF
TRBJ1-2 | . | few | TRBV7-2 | TGTGCCAGCAGCTTAGATAGAGGACTCTATGGCTACACCTTC | CASSLDRGLYGYTF
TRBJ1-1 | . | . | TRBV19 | TGTGCCAGTACCTCAACCGGCATCAACACTGAAGCTTTCTTT | CASTSTGINTEAFF
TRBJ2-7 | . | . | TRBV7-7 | TGTGCCAGCAGCTTAGGGTCCGGACCCGCCTACGAGCAGTACTTC | CASSLGSGPAYEQYF
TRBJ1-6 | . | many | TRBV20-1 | TGCAGTGCTAGTTTGGGGGCCCTGTCACCCCTCCACTTT | CSASLGALSPLHF
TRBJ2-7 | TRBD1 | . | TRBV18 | TGTGCCAGCTCACCGTTAGACAGGGGGGGAAACGAGCAGTACTTC | CASSPLDRGGNEQYF
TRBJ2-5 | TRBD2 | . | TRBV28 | TGTGCCAGTACTAGCGGGGGGGCCTGGGAGACCCAGTACTTC | CASTSGGAWETQYF
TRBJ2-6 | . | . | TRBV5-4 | TGTGCCAGCAGCTTGAGACAGGCTGGGGCCAACGTCCTGACTTTC | CASSLRQAGANVLTF
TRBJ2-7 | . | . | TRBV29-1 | TGCAGCGTGGTTGCGGGACAGATTTCCTACGAGCAGTACTTC | CSVVAGQISYEQYF